This TCR beta chain is from a study of OX40 agonist ivuxolimab in advanced cancers. Across the whole study: Eligibility admitted prior anti-PD-1, anti-PD-L1 or anti-CTLA-4 therapy; about 40% had some. Study observations and caveats: CD8+ T cells averaged more expanded clones than CD4+.

The ends were cut back, 0 bases at V and 1 base at J, with 23 bases in the middle. The CDR3 consists of 19 residues. The germline V gene has CDR1 GTSNPN and CDR2 SVGIG (reference sequence). At baseline, cycle 4 day 1, and cycle 7 day 1, blood was sampled. Profiled with immunoSEQ multiplex PCR; TCRdb holds only in-frame clones, not every one. This table has approximately 21,000 clones, 84% appearing once. Remarks on this clone: No antigen is known for it.

V and J are TRBV30 and TRBJ2-3, with TRBD1 as a possible D gene (5 bases). Sequencing used CD4+ or CD8+ T cells sorted from blood, obtained in a trial of the OX40 agonist ivuxolimab. This TCR was recovered from an adult with an advanced solid tumor such as melanoma, head and neck, liver or kidney cancer. The CDR3 loop reads CAWSVSQEISHDGTDTQYF. The CDR3 coding sequence is TGTGCCTGGAGTGTCTCACAGGAGATTTCGCATGATGGCACAGATACGCAGTATTTT.